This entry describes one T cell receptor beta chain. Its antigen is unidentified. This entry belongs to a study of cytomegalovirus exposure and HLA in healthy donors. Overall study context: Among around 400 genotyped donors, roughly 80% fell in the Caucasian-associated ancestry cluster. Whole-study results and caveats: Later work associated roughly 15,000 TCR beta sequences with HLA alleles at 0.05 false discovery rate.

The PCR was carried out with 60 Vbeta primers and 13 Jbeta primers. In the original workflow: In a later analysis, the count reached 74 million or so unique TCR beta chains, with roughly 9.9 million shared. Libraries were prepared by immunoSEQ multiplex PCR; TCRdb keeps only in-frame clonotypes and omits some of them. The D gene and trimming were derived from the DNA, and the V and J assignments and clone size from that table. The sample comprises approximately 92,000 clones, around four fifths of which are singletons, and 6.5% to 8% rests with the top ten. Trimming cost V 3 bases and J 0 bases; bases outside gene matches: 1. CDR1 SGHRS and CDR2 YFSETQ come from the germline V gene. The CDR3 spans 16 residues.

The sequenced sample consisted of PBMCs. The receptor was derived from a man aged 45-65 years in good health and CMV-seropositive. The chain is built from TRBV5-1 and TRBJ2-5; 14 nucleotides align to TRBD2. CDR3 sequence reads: CASSWGLAGDQETQYF. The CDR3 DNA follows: TGCGCCAGCAGCTGGGGACTAGCGGGAGACCAAGAGACCCAGTACTTC.